This TCR beta chain was observed in a study of cytomegalovirus exposure and HLA in healthy donors. As for this clone: The antigen remains unidentified.

13 Jbeta primers and 60 Vbeta primers were used for the PCR. Profiling relied on immunoSEQ multiplex PCR, and the TCRdb table lists in-frame clones only, not all of them. The sample has about 83,000 clones, 60% to 85% seen once. The V end was cut by 6 bases, the J end by 4 bases, with 13 bases between. This CDR3 has 14 residues. Germline V gene data show CDR1 as LGHNT and CDR2 as FRNRAP. Study conclusions and caveats: In an earlier analysis, productive rearrangement rates for most beta V segments clustered near 87% or 30%.

The rearrangement joins TRBV12-5 to TRBJ2-1, with TRBD2 as a possible D gene (6 bases). Sequencing used PBMCs. This receptor was obtained from a man between 18 and 29 years old in good health and CMV-seropositive. In DNA, the CDR3 is TGTGCTAGTGGCTACGGGAGTAATTACAATGAGCAGTTCTTC. Translated: CASGYGSNYNEQFF.